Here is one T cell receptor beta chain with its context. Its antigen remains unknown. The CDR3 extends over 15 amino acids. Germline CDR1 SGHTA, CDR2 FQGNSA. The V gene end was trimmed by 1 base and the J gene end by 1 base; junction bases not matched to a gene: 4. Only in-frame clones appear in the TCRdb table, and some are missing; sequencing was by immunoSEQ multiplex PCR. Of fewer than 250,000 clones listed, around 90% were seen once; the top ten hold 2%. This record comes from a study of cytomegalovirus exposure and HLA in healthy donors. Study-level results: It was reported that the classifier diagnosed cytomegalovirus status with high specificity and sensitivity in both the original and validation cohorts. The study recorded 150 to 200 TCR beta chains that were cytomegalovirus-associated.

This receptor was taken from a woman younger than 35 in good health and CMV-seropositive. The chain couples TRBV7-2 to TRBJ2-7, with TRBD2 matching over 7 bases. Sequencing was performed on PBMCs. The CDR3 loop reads CASSLGGSKSYEQYF. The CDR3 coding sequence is TGTGCCAGCAGCTTAGGCGGGAGTAAATCCTACGAGCAGTACTTC.